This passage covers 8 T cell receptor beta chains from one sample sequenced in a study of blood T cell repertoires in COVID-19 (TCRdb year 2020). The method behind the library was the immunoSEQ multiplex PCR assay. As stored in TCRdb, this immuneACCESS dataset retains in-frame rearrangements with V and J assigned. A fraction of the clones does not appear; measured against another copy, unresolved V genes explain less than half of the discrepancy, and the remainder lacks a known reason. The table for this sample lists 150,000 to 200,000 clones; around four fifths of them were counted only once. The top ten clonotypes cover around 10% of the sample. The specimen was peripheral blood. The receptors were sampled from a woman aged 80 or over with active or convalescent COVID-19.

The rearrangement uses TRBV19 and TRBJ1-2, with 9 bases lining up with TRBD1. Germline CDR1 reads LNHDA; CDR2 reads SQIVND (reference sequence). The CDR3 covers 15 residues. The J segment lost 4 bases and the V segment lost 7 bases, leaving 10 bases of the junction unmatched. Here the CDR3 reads CASIPGDRDSYGYTF. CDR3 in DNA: TGTGCCAGTATCCCTGGGGACAGGGACTCCTATGGCTACACCTTC.

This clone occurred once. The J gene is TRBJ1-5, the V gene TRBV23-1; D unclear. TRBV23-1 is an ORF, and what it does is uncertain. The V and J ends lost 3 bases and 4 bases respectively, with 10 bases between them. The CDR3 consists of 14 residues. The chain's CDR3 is CASSQGVGNQPQHF. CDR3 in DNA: TGCGCCAGCAGTCAGGGAGTAGGGAATCAGCCCCAGCATTTT.

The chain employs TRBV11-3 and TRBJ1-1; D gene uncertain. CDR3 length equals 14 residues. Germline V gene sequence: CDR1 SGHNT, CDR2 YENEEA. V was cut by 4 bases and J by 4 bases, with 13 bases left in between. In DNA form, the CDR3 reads TGTGCCAGCAGCTGGGCCGAGGGTCCCACTGAAGCTTTCTTT. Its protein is CASSWAEGPTEAFF.

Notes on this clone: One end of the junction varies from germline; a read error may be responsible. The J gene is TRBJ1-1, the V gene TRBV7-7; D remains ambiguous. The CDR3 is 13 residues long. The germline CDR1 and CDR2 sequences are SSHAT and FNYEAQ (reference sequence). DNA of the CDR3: TGTGCTAGCAGCTTTAGTGAGAACACTGAAGCTTTCTTT. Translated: CASSFSENTEAFF.

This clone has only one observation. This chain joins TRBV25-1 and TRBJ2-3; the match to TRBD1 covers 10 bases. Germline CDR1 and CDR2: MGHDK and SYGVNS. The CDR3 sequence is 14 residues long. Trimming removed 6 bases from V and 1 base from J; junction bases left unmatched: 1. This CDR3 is CASRTGGGTDTQYF. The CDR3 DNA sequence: TGTGCCAGCAGGACAGGGGGCGGCACAGATACGCAGTATTTT.

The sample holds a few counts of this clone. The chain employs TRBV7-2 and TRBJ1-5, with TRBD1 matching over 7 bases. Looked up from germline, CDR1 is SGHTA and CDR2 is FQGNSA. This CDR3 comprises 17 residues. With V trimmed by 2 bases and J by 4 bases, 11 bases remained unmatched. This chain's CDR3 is CASSLWGQTTGNQPQHF. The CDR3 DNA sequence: TGTGCCAGCAGCTTATGGGGACAGACGACCGGGAATCAGCCCCAGCATTTT. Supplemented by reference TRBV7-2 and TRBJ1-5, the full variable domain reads GAGVSQSPSNKVTEKGKDVELRCDPISGHTALYWYRQSLGQGLEFLIYFQGNSAPDKSGLPSDRFSAERTGGSVSTLTIQRTQQEDSAVYLCASSLWGQTTGNQPQHFGDGTRLSIL.

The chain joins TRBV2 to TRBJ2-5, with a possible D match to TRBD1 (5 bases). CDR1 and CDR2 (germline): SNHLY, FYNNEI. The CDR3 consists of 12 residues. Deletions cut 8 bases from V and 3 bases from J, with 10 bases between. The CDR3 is CASRRTKETQYF. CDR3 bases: TGTGCCAGCCGCCGGACAAAAGAGACCCAGTACTTC.

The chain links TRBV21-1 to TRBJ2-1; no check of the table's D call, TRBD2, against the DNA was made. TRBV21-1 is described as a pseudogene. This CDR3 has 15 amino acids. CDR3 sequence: CASSKGAMDHNEQFF. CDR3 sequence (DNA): TGTGCCAGCAGCAAAGGAGCGATGGATCACAATGAGCAGTTCTTC.